These 8 T cell receptor beta chains share one sample of origin, sequenced in a study of blood T cell repertoires in COVID-19. Sequencing was performed with immunoSEQ multiplex PCR; in TCRdb, only in-frame clones are kept and a portion is missing. The profile shows more than 100,000 clones, roughly 80% of them singletons. The source material was peripheral blood. These TCRs come from a woman aged 30 to 39 who had recovered from COVID-19.

The chain combines TRBV27 with TRBJ2-5, with TRBD2 as a possible D gene (5 bases). This CDR3 is built from 14 residues. V was clipped by 3 bases and J by 5 bases, with 13 bases between them. CDR1 and CDR2 from the germline V gene are MNHEY and SMNVEV (reference sequence). The CDR3 DNA reads as TGTGCCAGCAGTTTGGGAGCGGACGGGGAGACCCAGTACTTC. Translating gives CASSLGADGETQYF.

V gene TRBV19 combines with J gene TRBJ1-2, with 7 bases that match TRBD1. The J segment lost 4 bases and the V segment lost 5 bases, leaving 7 bases of the junction unmatched. The CDR3 is made up of 14 amino acids. Germline CDR1 reads LNHDA; CDR2 reads SQIVND (reference sequence). The CDR3 spells CASSPATGVYGYTF. CDR3 DNA sequence: TGTGCCAGTAGTCCAGCAACAGGGGTCTATGGCTACACCTTC.

The chain couples TRBV9 to TRBJ2-3; D is perhaps TRBD2 (6 bases). The CDR3 has 14 amino acids. V was pared by 4 bases and J by 3 bases, with 12 bases between. Germline CDR1 SGDLS, CDR2 YYNGEE. The CDR3 loop is CASSSNGGTDTQYF. CDR3 DNA: TGTGCCAGCAGCTCCAATGGAGGGACAGATACGCAGTATTTT.

The V call is TRBV5-6, the J call TRBJ1-5; D is possibly TRBD1 (5 bases). Germline V gene sequence: CDR1 SGHDT, CDR2 YYEEEE. There are 19 residues in the CDR3. V shed 9 bases and J shed 0 bases, with 28 bases lying between them. The CDR3 protein is CATPGGWGLWNYSNQPQHF. CDR3 bases: TGTGCCACCCCTGGAGGGTGGGGCCTTTGGAATTATAGCAATCAGCCCCAGCATTTT.

The chain links TRBV5-6 to TRBJ1-4; 7 bases are shared with TRBD1. V lost 6 bases to trimming and J lost 5 bases; unmatched junction nucleotides: 10. The germline V gene has CDR1 SGHDT and CDR2 YYEEEE. This CDR3 comprises 15 residues. The CDR3 sequence is CASIKEGAPNEKLFF. In DNA, the CDR3 is TGTGCCAGCATTAAAGAGGGGGCCCCCAATGAAAAACTGTTTTTT.

The chain links TRBV9 to TRBJ1-2, with no clear D. Germline CDR1 reads SGDLS; CDR2 reads YYNGEE. This CDR3 spans 11 amino acids. Trimming removed 4 bases at V and 10 bases at J, with 11 bases between. The CDR3 nucleotides read TGTGCCAGCAGCACCATCCAGGACTACACCTTC. Amino acid sequence: CASSTIQDYTF. Looking up the rest from reference TRBV9 and TRBJ1-2 gives the full variable domain: DSGVTQTPKHLITATGQRVTLRCSPRSGDLSVYWYQQSLDQGLQFLIQYYNGEERAKGNILERFSAQQFPDLHSELNLSSLELGDSALYFCASSTIQDYTFGSGTRLTVV.

V usage is TRBV5-6 and J usage is TRBJ2-3, with 8 bases fitting TRBD2. The CDR3 runs to 16 residues. From germline, CDR1 is SGHDT and CDR2 YYEEEE. The junction had 9 bases not matched to a gene; V was cut back by 4 bases and J by 2 bases. CDR3 nucleotides: TGTGCCAGCAGCCGAAAGCGGGGGCTCTTCACAGATACGCAGTATTTT. This translates into CASSRKRGLFTDTQYF. Based on the CDR3 plus reference TRBV5-6 and TRBJ2-3, the full variable domain is DAGVTQSPTHLIKTRGQQVTLRCSPKSGHDTVSWYQQALGQGPQFIFQYYEEEERQRGNFPDRFSGHQFPNYSSELNVNALLLGDSALYLCASSRKRGLFTDTQYFGPGTRLTVL.

The chain joins TRBV9 to TRBJ1-4; 7 bases are shared with TRBD1. The CDR3 totals 16 residues. Germline assignment: CDR1 SGDLS and CDR2 YYNGEE. Trimming removed 5 bases from V and 7 bases from J; junction bases left unmatched: 14. The CDR3 spells CASRKGAGTALEKLFF. CDR3 bases: TGTGCCAGCAGAAAGGGGGCCGGGACAGCTCTTGAAAAACTGTTTTTT.